Sequencing of this T cell receptor beta chain was carried out in a study of T cell responses to AZD1222 COVID-19 vaccine. Study conclusions and caveats: Vaccine-related CD4 TCRs covered spike, predominating at 160-218 and 743-854. A rise in Spike-specific TCR breadth and depth followed two AZD1222 doses.

Regarding this clone: Antigen specificity is unknown.

The assay was immunoSEQ multiplex PCR, and TCRdb's table has in-frame clones only and misses some. The sample records tens of thousands of clones, over 70% being singletons. V lost 6 bases and J lost 2, with 13 bases in between. The CDR3 contains 14 residues. The germline gives CDR1 MNHEY, CDR2 SVGAGI. The receptor's source is an adult in good health. The gene calls are TRBV6-5 and TRBJ1-2; maybe TRBD1 (6 bases). Sequencing used peripheral blood, obtained on day 0 of AZD1222 vaccination. The CDR3 loop is CASRAGDNNYGYTF. The CDR3 nucleotides read TGTGCCAGCAGGGCAGGGGACAACAACTATGGCTACACCTTC.